This TCR beta chain comes out of a study of monozygotic twins with inflammatory bowel disease. Of note for this clonotype: No antigen is known for it.

General observations from the study: Evidence failed to back one strong IBD-linked signal or clonotype. Among patients, repertoires may have gained variability from differing immunosuppressive treatments. Sharing of clonotypes with others was lower in IBD patients than in healthy twins, and this was especially so with disease activity.

TCRalpha and TCRbeta cDNA was put through two nested PCRs of approximately 17 and 9 cycles. TCRdb derives one entry per CDR3 protein from the 5' RACE reads, leaving out DNA. Found here are a few hundred thousand distinct CDR3 sequences; the top ten clones hold 5.5% to 6.5%. Germline lookup yields CDR1 SGHTA and CDR2 FQGNSA. The CDR3 sequence is 11 residues long. Specimen: blood. The chain joins TRBV7-2 to TRBJ2-1. The receptor's source is a human donor with ulcerative colitis or Crohn's disease, or a healthy co-twin of an affected twin (not recorded which). The CDR3 here is CASSGNNEQFF.